Following are 25 T cell receptor beta chains from one sample sequenced in a study of beta chain features in type 1 diabetes. Expressed TCRB transcripts were sequenced, since all the RNA that had been isolated was reverse transcribed. The table came from immunoSEQ multiplex PCR; TCRdb's copy has only in-frame clones and leaves some out. The data hold 450,000 or so clones, with 11% observed a single time. Sequenced input: naive CD4+ T cells from blood. The source is a woman under 30 in good health.

This clone was detected only a few times. The rearrangement uses TRBV2 and TRBJ2-1; 10 bases align to TRBD2. The V and J ends lost 8 bases and 15 bases, in that order; junction bases with no gene match: 13. In germline, CDR1 is SNHLY, CDR2 FYNNEI. The CDR3 loop spans 13 amino acids. The CDR3 loop is CASQDQLAGLAFF. CDR3 DNA sequence: TGTGCCAGCCAAGATCAACTAGCGGGACTGGCGTTCTTC.

J is TRBJ1-6 and V is TRBV15, with a tentative D call TRBD1 (6 bases). V was cut by 3 bases and J by 8 bases, with 8 bases left in between. The CDR3 contains 13 residues. Germline CDR1 LNHNV, CDR2 YYDKDF (reference sequence). The CDR3 spells CATSRQGYSPLHF. The CDR3 region has the DNA TGTGCCACCAGCAGGCAGGGGTATTCACCCCTCCACTTT.

The J gene is TRBJ2-3, the V gene TRBV7-2; D is undetermined. The ends were cut back, 5 bases at V and 6 bases at J, with 9 bases in the middle. The CDR3 has 12 amino acids. Germline values: CDR1 SGHTA, CDR2 FQGNSA. The CDR3 reads CASSPIRDTQYF. The CDR3 DNA follows: TGTGCCAGCAGCCCGATTCGGGATACGCAGTATTTT.

In its sample, this clone was seen a few times. This chain connects TRBV28 to TRBJ2-3, with D possibly being TRBD1 (5 bases). V gave up 4 bases and J gave up 2 bases, with 13 bases separating them. Germline CDR1 is MDHEN and CDR2 is SYDVKM. This CDR3 is 15 amino acids long. CDR3 sequence (DNA): TGTGCCAGCAGTTCCGCAGGGTGGGACACAGATACGCAGTATTTT. Amino acid sequence: CASSSAGWDTDTQYF.

V gene TRBV4-3 combines with J gene TRBJ2-7; TRBD2 matches at 11 bases. This CDR3 contains 15 residues. Trimming removed 4 bases from V and 2 bases from J; junction bases left unmatched: 4. CDR1 is LGHNA, CDR2 YSLEER, per germline. CDR3 sequence: CASSRLAGQTYEQYF. The CDR3 DNA reads as TGCGCCAGCAGCCGACTAGCGGGGCAAACCTACGAGCAGTACTTC.

There are a few counts of this clone. The chain carries TRBV23-1 and TRBJ2-2; D is unclear. TRBV23-1 is given ORF status, its function remaining uncertain. The CDR3 runs 15 residues. Between the trimmed V and J ends, which lost 4 bases and 6 bases, there was a span of 15 bases. CDR3 sequence: CASSRNSLRAGELFF. CDR3 coding DNA: TGCGCCAGCAGTCGTAACAGCTTGCGAGCCGGGGAGCTGTTTTTT.

This clone came up a few times. The genes are TRBV15 and TRBJ1-5; TRBD1 matches 8 bases. CDR3 length equals 18 residues. Germline V gene lookup returns CDR1 LNHNV and CDR2 YYDKDF (reference sequence). V shed 6 bases and J 0 bases; nucleotides not matched to a gene: 13. The CDR3 is CATSPSDRALHSNQPQHF. CDR3 bases: TGTGCCACCAGTCCATCGGACAGGGCTCTCCATAGCAATCAGCCCCAGCATTTT.

This chain connects TRBV19 to TRBJ2-1; 13 positions agree with TRBD2. The CDR3 contains 16 residues. V lost 5 bases and J lost 8; bases outside the gene matches: 9. CDR1 is LNHDA, CDR2 SQIVND, per germline (reference sequence). The chain's CDR3 is CASSSRTSGSNHEQFF. Here the CDR3 DNA reads TGTGCCAGTAGTTCCAGGACTAGCGGGAGTAACCATGAGCAGTTCTTC.

V is TRBV28 and J is TRBJ2-2; the D gene could be TRBD1 or TRBD2 (5 bases each). This CDR3 spans 14 amino acids. The germline V and J ends were trimmed by 8 bases and 1 base, with 11 bases remaining between them. The germline CDR1 and CDR2 sequences are MDHEN and SYDVKM. The CDR3 spells CASSLGGNTGELFF. The CDR3 nucleotides read TGTGCCAGCTCCCTTGGGGGGAACACCGGGGAGCTGTTTTTT.

This chain uses TRBV28 with TRBJ2-3, with D possibly being TRBD2 (6 bases). The germline V gene has CDR1 MDHEN and CDR2 SYDVKM. The CDR3 length is 14 residues. The germline V and J ends were trimmed by 2 bases and 4 bases, with 10 bases remaining between them. The CDR3 nucleotides read TGTGCCAGCAGTTTAACTAGCTTAGCAGATACGCAGTATTTT. The encoded protein is CASSLTSLADTQYF.

This clone was counted a few times. This sequence joins TRBV7-9 and TRBJ2-5; 8 positions match TRBD2. Trimming took 5 bases from V and 3 from J; bases not matched to a gene: 2. CDR1 is SEHNR, CDR2 FQNEAQ, per germline (reference sequence). CDR3 length: 13 amino acids. The CDR3 nucleotides are TGTGCCAGCAGCAAGGGACTAGAAGAGACCCAGTACTTC. Encoded protein: CASSKGLEETQYF.

The rearrangement joins TRBV7-2 to TRBJ2-5; TRBD2 matches at 7 bases. CDR3 size: 14 residues. Germline V gene lookup returns CDR1 SGHTA and CDR2 FQGNSA. V lost 5 bases and J lost 4; bases outside the gene matches: 7. CDR3 bases: TGTGCCAGCAGCCCCTTCCTAGCGGCAGAGACCCAGTACTTC. Amino acids: CASSPFLAAETQYF. The full variable domain, in which reference TRBV7-2 and TRBJ2-5 provide the parts outside the CDR3, is GAGVSQSPSNKVTEKGKDVELRCDPISGHTALYWYRQSLGQGLEFLIYFQGNSAPDKSGLPSDRFSAERTGGSVSTLTIQRTQQEDSAVYLCASSPFLAAETQYFGPGTRLLVL.

This clone came up a few times. The rearrangement uses TRBV7-9 and TRBJ1-1; possible D gene TRBD1, 6 bases. Germline V gene lookup returns CDR1 SEHNR and CDR2 FQNEAQ (reference sequence). The CDR3 totals 11 residues. V lost 8 bases and J lost 6, with 10 bases in between. CDR3 loop: CASERGAEAFF. The CDR3, as DNA: TGTGCCAGCGAGAGGGGGGCTGAAGCTTTCTTT.

This chain joins TRBV30 and TRBJ2-5, with TRBD2 matching 12 bases. With V trimmed by 1 base and J by 3 bases, 9 bases remained unmatched. The CDR3 runs to 17 residues. Germline loops: CDR1 GTSNPN, CDR2 SVGIG (reference sequence). CDR3 protein: CAWSATRTSGKEETQYF. In DNA, the CDR3 is TGTGCCTGGAGTGCTACAAGGACTAGCGGGAAGGAAGAGACCCAGTACTTC.

The rearrangement links TRBV29-1 to TRBJ2-3; TRBD2 aligns across 9 bases. V was clipped by 6 bases and J by 2 bases; unmatched bases: 12. This CDR3 is 16 amino acids long. Germline V CDR1 and CDR2: SQVTM, ANQGSEA. CDR3 nucleotide sequence: TGCAGCGTGGGGATGGATCAGCGGGAGGTCACAGATACGCAGTATTTT. Its translation: CSVGMDQREVTDTQYF.

This clone was detected a few times. V gene TRBV11-2 combines with J gene TRBJ2-7; no clear D gene. Germline V gene data show CDR1 as SGHAT and CDR2 as FQNNGV. The V gene lost 1 base and the J gene lost 3 bases, with 4 bases spanning the gap. The length of the CDR3 is 12 residues. CDR3: CASSLGLYEQYV. CDR3 nucleotides: TGTGCCAGCAGCTTAGGGCTCTACGAGCAGTACGTC.

V usage is TRBV9 and J usage is TRBJ2-1, with D unresolved. Germline CDR1 and CDR2: SGDLS and YYNGEE. V was shortened by 0 bases and J by 1 base, with 11 bases between the two germline ends. The CDR3 spans 16 residues. The CDR3 protein is CASSVAPGWSYNEQFF. CDR3 DNA: TGTGCCAGCAGCGTAGCTCCAGGATGGTCCTACAATGAGCAGTTCTTC.

This clone was seen only a few times. This chain joins TRBV18 and TRBJ1-1, with D possibly being TRBD1 (5 bases). The germline gives CDR1 KGHSH, CDR2 LQKENI. CDR3 size: 18 residues. Trimming took 3 bases from V and 2 from J, leaving 22 bases between them. The CDR3 region has the DNA TGTGCCAGCTCACCTATTGTGGGCCCCGGGGCTCGAAACACTGAAGCTTTCTTT. Its translation is CASSPIVGPGARNTEAFF.

This chain links TRBV19 with TRBJ2-3; D is ambiguous. The CDR3 runs to 14 residues. The V end lost 5 bases, the J end lost 4 bases, and 13 bases lay between the germline ends. Germline loops: CDR1 LNHDA, CDR2 SQIVND (reference sequence). The CDR3 reads CASSVTLLADTQYF. For the CDR3, the DNA is TGTGCCAGTAGTGTGACACTCCTCGCAGATACGCAGTATTTT.

CDR3 sequence (DNA): TGTGCCAGCAGCCCAGGGGCTGCCTATGGCTACACCTTC. Encoded protein: CASSPGAAYGYTF. The chain joins TRBV7-9 to TRBJ1-2, with a weak D call TRBD1 (6 bases). V dropped 5 bases and J dropped 4 bases, with 11 bases sitting between them. Germline CDR1 and CDR2: SEHNR and FQNEAQ (reference sequence). This CDR3 is built from 13 residues.

V usage is TRBV2 and J usage is TRBJ2-5; no reliable D call. Germline CDR1 and CDR2: SNHLY and FYNNEI. The CDR3 covers 14 residues. The ends were cut back, 7 bases at V and 1 base at J, with 13 bases in the middle. CDR3 loop: CASNSPWAQETQYF. In DNA, the CDR3 is TGTGCCAGCAATTCCCCTTGGGCCCAAGAGACCCAGTACTTC. The whole variable domain, filled in from reference TRBV2 and TRBJ2-5, reads EPEVTQTPSHQVTQMGQEVILRCVPISNHLYFYWYRQILGQKVEFLVSFYNNEISEKSEIFDDQFSVERPDGSNFTLKIRSTKLEDSAMYFCASNSPWAQETQYFGPGTRLLVL.

The genes are TRBV7-2 and TRBJ1-1; no firm D call. Germline CDR1 and CDR2: SGHTA and FQGNSA. V was trimmed by 6 bases and J by 0 bases, leaving 8 bases between them. This CDR3 spans 13 amino acids. The CDR3 DNA reads TGTGCCAGCAGGGCAAACATGAACACTGAAGCTTTCTTT. Translating it yields CASRANMNTEAFF.

The CDR3 region has the DNA TGTGCCAGCAGGCCGGGACAATCCACACTGACGTACGTC. Amino acids: CASRPGQSTLTYV. J is TRBJ2-7 and V is TRBV28, with TRBD1 as a possible D gene (6 bases). Germline CDR1 is MDHEN and CDR2 is SYDVKM. The germline V and J ends were trimmed by 6 bases and 12 bases, with 21 bases remaining between them. This CDR3 has 13 amino acids.

As for this clone: At one end the junction does not follow the germline gene, possibly because of a read error. The V and J genes are TRBV2 and TRBJ1-1; possibly TRBD1 for D (6 bases). Germline CDR1 and CDR2: SNHLY and FYNNEI. This CDR3 region has 11 residues. In DNA, the CDR3 is TGTGCCAGCAGGGAGACAGGCCCGGCGGGGTTT. Translation gives CASRETGPAGF. The full variable domain, completed using reference TRBV2 and TRBJ1-1, is EPEVTQTPSHQVTQMGQEVILRCVPISNHLYFYWYRQILGQKVEFLVSFYNNEISEKSEIFDDQFSVERPDGSNFTLKIRSTKLEDSAMYFCASRETGPAGFGQGTRLTVV.

The V and J genes are TRBV13 and TRBJ2-1; D may be TRBD2 (6 bases). Germline V gene sequence: CDR1 PRHDT, CDR2 FYEKMQ (reference sequence). This CDR3 is built from 14 residues. V dropped 0 bases and J dropped 7 bases, with 10 bases sitting between them. The CDR3 DNA sequence: TGTGCCAGCAGCTTAGGACTAGCTAGAAATGAGCAGTTCTTC. Its translation: CASSLGLARNEQFF.